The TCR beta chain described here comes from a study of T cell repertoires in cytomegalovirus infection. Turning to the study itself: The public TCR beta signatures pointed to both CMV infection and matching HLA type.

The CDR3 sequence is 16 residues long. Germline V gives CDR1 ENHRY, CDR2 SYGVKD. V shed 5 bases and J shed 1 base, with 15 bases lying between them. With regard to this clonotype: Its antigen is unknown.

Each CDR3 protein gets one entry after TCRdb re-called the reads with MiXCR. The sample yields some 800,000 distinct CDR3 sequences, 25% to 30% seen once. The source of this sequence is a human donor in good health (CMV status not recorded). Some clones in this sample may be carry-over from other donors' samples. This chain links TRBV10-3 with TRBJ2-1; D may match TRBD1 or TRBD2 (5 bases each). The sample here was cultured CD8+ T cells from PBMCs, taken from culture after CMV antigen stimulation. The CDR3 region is CAISNAGTGSYNEQFF. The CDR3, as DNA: TGTGCCATCAGTAACGCCGGGACGGGGTCCTACAATGAGCAGTTCTTC.